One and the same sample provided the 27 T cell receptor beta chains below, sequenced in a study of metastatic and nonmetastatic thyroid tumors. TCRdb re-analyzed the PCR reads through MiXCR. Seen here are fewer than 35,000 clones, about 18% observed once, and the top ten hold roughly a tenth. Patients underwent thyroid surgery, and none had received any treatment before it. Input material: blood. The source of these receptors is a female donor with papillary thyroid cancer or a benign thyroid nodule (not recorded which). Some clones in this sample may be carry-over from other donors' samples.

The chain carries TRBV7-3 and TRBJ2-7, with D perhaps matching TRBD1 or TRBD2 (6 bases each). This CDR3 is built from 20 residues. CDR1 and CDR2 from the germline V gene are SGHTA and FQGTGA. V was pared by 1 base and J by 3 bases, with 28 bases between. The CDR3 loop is CASSLSLGGVAPRDNYEQYF. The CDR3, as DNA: TGTGCCAGCAGCTTAAGTTTAGGCGGGGTCGCACCCCGGGACAACTACGAGCAGTACTTC.

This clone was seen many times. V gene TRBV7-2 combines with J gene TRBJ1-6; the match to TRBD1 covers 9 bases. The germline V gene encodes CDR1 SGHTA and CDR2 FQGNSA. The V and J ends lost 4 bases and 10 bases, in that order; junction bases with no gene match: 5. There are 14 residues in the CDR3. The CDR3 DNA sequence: TGTGCCAGCAGCTCGACAGGGGGTGGGTCACCCCTCCACTTT. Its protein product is CASSSTGGGSPLHF.

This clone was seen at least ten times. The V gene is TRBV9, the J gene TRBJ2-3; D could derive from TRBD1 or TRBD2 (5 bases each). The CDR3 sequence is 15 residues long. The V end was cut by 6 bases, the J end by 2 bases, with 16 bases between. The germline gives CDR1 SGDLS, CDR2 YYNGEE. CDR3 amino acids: CASTLGDGYTDTQYF. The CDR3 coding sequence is TGTGCCAGCACCCTAGGGGACGGATACACAGATACGCAGTATTTT.

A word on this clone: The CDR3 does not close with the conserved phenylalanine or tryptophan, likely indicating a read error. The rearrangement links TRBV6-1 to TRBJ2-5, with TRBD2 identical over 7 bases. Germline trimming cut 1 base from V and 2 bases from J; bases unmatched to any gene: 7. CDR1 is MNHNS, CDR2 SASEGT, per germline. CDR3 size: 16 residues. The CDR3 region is CASSEGGGNVQETQYL. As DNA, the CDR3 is TGTGCCAGCAGTGAAGGGGGAGGGAACGTACAAGAGACCCAGTACTTA.

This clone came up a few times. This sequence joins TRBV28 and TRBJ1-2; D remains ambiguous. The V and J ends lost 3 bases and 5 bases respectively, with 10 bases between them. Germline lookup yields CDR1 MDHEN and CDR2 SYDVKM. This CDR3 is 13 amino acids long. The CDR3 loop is CASSLRQLYGYTF. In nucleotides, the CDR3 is TGTGCCAGCAGTTTGCGGCAGCTATATGGCTACACCTTC.

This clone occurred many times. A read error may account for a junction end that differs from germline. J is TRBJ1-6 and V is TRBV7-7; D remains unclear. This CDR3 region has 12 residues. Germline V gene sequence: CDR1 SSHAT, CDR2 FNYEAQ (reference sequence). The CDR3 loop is CASSSGETPLHF. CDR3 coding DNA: TGTGCTAGCAGCTCCGGTGAGACACCCCTCCACTTT.

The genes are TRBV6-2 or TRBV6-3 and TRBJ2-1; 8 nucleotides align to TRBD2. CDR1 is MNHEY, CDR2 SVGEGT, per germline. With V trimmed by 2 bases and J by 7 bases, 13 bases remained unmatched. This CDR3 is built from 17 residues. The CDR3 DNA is TGTGCCAGCAGTTACGATCATCGGGAGGGTGTCAAAAATGAGCAGTTCTTC. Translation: CASSYDHREGVKNEQFF.

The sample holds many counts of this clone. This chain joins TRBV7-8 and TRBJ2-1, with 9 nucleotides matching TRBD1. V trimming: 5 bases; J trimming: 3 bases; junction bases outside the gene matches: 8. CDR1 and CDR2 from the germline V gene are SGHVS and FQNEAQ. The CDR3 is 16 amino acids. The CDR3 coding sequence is TGTGCCAGCAGCGCCCACCGGGACAGGGTCTACAATGAGCAGTTCTTC. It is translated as CASSAHRDRVYNEQFF. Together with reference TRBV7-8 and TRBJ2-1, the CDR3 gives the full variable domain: GAGVSQSPRYKVAKRGQDVALRCDPISGHVSLFWYQQALGQGPEFLTYFQNEAQLDKSGLPSDRFFAERPEGSVSTLKIQRTQQEDSAVYLCASSAHRDRVYNEQFFGPGTRLTVL.

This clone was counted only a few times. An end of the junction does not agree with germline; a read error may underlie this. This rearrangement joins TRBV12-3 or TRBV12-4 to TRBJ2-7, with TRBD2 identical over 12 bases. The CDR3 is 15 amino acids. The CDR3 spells CANSPRLAGVSEQYF. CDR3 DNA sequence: TGCGCCAACAGTCCAAGACTAGCGGGAGTGAGTGAGCAGTACTTC.

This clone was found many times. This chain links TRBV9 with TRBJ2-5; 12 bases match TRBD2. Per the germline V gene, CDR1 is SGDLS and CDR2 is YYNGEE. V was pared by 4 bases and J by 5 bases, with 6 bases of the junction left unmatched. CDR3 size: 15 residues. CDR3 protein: CASSPSGRAPETQYF. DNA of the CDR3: TGTGCCAGCAGCCCTAGCGGGAGGGCCCCGGAGACCCAGTACTTC.

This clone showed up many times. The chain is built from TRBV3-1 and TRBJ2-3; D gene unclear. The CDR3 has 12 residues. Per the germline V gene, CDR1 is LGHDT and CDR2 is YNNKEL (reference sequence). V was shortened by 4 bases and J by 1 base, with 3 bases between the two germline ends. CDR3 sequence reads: CASSRGTDTQYF. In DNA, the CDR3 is TGTGCCAGCAGCCGGGGCACAGATACGCAGTATTTT.

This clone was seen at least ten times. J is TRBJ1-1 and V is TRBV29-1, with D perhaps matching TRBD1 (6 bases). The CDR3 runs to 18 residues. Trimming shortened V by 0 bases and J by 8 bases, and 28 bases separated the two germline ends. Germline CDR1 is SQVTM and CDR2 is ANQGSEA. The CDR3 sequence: CSVEDQGVVMGGRAEAFF. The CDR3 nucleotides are TGCAGCGTTGAAGATCAAGGGGTGGTGATGGGGGGCAGGGCGGAAGCTTTCTTT. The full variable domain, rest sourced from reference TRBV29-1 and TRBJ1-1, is SAVISQKPSRDICQRGTSLTIQCQVDSQVTMMFWYRQQPGQSLTLIATANQGSEATYESGFVIDKFPISRPNLTFSTLTVSNMSPEDSSIYLCSVEDQGVVMGGRAEAFFGQGTRLTVV.

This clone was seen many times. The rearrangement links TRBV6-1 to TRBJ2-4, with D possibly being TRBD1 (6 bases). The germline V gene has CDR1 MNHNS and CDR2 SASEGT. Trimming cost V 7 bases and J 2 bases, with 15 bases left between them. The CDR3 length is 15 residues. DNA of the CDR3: TGTGCCAGCACTATTTCCCGGGACACCAAAAACATTCAGTACTTC. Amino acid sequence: CASTISRDTKNIQYF.

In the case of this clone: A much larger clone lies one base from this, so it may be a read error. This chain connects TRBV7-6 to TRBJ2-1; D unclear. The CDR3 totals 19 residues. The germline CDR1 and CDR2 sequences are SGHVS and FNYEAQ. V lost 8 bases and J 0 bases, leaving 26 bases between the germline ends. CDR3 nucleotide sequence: TGTGCCAGCTCATCAATGATAGACCTCGCCTTGGGCTCCTACAATGAGCAGTTCTTC. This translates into CASSSMIDLALGSYNEQFF.

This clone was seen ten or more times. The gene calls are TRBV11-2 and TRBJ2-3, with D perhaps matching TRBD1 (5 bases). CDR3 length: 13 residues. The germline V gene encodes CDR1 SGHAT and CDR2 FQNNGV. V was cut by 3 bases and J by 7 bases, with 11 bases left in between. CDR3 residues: CASSLLGENTQYF. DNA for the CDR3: TGTGCCAGCAGCTTGTTAGGGGAAAATACGCAGTATTTT.

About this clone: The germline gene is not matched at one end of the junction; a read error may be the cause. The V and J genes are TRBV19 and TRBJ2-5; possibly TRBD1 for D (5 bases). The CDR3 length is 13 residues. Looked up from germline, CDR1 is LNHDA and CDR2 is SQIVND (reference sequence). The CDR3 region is CVSRTGGGETQYF. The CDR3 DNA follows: TGTGTCAGTAGAACAGGTGGTGGGGAGACCCAGTACTTC.

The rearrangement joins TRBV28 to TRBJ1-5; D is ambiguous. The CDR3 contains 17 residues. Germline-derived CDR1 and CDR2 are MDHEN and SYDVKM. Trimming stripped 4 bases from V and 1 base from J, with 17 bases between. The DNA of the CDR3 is TGTGCCAGCAGTTCCCTCTTAAGGTGTGGGAGCAATCAGCCCCAGCATTTT. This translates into CASSSLLRCGSNQPQHF. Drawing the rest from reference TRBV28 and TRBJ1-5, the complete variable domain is DVKVTQSSRYLVKRTGEKVFLECVQDMDHENMFWYRQDPGLGLRLIYFSYDVKMKEKGDIPEGYSVSREKKERFSLILESASTNQTSMYLCASSSLLRCGSNQPQHFGDGTRLSIL.

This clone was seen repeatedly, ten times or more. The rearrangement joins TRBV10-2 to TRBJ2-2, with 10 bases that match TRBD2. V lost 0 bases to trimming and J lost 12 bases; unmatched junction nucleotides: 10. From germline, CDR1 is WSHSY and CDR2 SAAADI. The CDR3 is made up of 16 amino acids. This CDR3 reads CASSESDLAGAEKLFF. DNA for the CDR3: TGCGCCAGCAGTGAGTCGGATCTAGCGGGGGCCGAAAAGCTGTTTTTT.

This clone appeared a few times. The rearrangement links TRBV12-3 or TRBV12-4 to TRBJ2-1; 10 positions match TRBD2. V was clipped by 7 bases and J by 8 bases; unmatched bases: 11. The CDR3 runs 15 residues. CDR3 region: CASIPGTSVSDEQFF. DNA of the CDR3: TGTGCCAGCATCCCCGGGACTAGCGTGAGTGATGAGCAGTTCTTC.

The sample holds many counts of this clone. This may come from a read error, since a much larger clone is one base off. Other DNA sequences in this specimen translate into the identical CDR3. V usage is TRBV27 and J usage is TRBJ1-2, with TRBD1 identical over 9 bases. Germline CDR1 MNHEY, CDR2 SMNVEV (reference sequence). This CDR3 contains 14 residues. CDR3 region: CASSEQGAYDGYTF. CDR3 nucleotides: TGCGCCAGCAGTGAACAGGGGGCTTACGATGGCTACACCTTC.

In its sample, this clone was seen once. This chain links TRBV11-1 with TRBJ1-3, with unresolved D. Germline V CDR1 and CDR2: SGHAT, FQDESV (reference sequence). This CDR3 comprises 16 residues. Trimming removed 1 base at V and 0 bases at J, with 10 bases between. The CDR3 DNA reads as TGTGCCAGCAGCTTAGTCTTGGGCTGCTCTGGAAACACCATATATTTT. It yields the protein CASSLVLGCSGNTIYF.

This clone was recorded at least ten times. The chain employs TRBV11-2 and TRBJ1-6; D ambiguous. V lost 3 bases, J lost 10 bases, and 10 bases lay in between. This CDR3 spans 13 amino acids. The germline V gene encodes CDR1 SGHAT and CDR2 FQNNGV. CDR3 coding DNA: TGTGCCAGCAGCTTGCGACCGCTATCACCCCTCCACTTT. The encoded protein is CASSLRPLSPLHF.

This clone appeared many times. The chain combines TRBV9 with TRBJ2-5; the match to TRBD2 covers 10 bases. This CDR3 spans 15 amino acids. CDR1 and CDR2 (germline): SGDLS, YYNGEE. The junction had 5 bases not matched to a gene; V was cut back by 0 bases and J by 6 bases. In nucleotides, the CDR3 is TGTGCCAGCAGCGTAGAAGCTAGCGGGAGAAAGACCCAGTACTTC. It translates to CASSVEASGRKTQYF.

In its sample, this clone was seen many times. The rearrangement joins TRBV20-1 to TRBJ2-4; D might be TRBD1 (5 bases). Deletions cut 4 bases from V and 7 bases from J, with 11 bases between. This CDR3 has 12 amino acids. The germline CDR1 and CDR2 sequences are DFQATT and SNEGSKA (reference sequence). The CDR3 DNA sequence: TGCAGTGCTACGGACAACGCGAACATTCAGTACTTC. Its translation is CSATDNANIQYF.

Written as DNA, the CDR3 is TGCGCCAGCAGCCCGGGACAGGGGGCGTACGAGCAGTACTTC. It is translated as CASSPGQGAYEQYF. V is TRBV5-1 and J is TRBJ2-7; 12 positions agree with TRBD1. CDR3 length equals 14 residues. V lost 4 bases to trimming and J lost 4 bases; unmatched junction nucleotides: 3. Germline V gene sequence: CDR1 SGHRS, CDR2 YFSETQ.

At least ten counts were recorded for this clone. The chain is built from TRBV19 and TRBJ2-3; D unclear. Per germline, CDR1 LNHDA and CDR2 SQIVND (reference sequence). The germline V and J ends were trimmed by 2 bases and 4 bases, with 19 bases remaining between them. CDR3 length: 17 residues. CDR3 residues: CASSIFTVFRGADTQYF. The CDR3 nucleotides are TGTGCCAGTAGTATATTCACGGTTTTTCGTGGCGCAGATACGCAGTATTTT.

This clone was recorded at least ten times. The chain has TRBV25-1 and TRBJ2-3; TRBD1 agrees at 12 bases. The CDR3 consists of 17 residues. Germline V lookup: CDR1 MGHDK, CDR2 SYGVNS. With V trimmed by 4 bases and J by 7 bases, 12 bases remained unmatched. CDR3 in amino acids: CASSGGQGATTPNTQYF. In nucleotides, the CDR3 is TGTGCCAGCAGTGGGGGACAGGGGGCGACGACTCCGAATACGCAGTATTTT. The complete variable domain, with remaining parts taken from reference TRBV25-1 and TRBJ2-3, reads EADIYQTPRYLVIGTGKKITLECSQTMGHDKMYWYQQDPGMELHLIHYSYGVNSTEKGDLSSESTVSRIRTEHFPLTLESARPSHTSQYLCASSGGQGATTPNTQYFGPGTRLTVL.